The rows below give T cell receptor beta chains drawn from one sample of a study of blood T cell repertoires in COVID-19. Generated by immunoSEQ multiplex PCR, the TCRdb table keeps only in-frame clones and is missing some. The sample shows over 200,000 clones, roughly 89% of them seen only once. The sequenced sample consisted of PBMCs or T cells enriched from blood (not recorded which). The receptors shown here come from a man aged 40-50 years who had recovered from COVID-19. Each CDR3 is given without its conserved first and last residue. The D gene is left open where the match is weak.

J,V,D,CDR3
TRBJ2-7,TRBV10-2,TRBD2,ASSDISTSGSYEQY
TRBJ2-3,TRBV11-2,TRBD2,ASSLEVAGGGDTQY
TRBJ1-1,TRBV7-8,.,ASSRLAISEAF
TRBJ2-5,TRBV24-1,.,ATSATGQPQETQY
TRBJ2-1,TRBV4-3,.,ASSQDMAGLDNEQF
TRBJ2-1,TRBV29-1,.,SSRGNNEQF
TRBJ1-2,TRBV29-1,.,SVEEGGAGYGYT
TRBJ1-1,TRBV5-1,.,ASSLVRPGFDTEAF
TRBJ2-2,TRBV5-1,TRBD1,ASSETGKFRELF
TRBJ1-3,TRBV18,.,ASSLQTVFSGNTIY
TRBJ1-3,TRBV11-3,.,ASSRTSGNTIY
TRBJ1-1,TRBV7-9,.,ASSLIAGAVEAF
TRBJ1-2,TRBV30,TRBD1,AWKLDRDVYGYT
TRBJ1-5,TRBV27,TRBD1,ASSLSGQGVYYNQPQH
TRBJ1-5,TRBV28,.,ASTRGDQPQH
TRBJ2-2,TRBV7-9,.,ASEVSNTGELF
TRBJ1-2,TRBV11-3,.,ASSLDSEYGYT
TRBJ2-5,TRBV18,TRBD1,ASSRYSGTEETQY
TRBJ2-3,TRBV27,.,ASEPRRQKTSTDTQY
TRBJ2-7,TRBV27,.,ASSFSGNSYEQY
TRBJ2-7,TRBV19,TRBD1,ASSWGTGRDEQY
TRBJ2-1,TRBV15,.,ATSRGKGTGGARYNEQF
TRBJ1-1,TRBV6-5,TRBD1,ASSLSGTGAEAF
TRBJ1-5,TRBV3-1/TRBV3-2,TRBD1,ASSHAGQGDGQPQH
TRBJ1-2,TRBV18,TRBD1,ASSPSLPGQGSVYGYT
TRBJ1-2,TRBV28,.,ASSLWGLSGYT
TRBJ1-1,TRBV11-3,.,ASSLERRAEQSDEAF
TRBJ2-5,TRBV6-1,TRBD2,ASTLGLARETQY
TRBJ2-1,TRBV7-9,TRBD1,ASSLGQGAIYEQF
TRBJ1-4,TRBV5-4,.,ASSPQAGTNEKLF
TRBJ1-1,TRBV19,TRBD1,ASRRQTGGNTEAF
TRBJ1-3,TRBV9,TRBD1,ASSVVSRGPGNTIY
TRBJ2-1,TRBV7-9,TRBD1,ASRSTGGRYNEQF
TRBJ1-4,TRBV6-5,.,ASGDRLLIYEKLF
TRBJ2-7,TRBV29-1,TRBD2,SVIGSGSIYEQY
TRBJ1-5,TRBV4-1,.,ASSQDGGGVGNQPQH
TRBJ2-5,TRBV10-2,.,ASSVLLGRETQY
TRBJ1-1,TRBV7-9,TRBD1,ASSLEGSGGAMNTEAF
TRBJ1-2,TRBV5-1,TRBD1,ASSYSTGDSKYGYT
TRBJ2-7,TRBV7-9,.,ASSSEQGNPYEQY
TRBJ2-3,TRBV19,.,ASSLGASRSTDTQY
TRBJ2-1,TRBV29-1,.,SVGLGNVYNEQF
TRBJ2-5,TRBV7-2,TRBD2,ASSSPSGVRQETQY
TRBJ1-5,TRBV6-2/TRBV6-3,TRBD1,ASSSTRTGYNQPQH
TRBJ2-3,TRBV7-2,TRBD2,ASSLVTSGSADTQY
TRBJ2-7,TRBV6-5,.,ASSPGVAEEQY
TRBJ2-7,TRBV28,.,ASSLIQGPHEQY
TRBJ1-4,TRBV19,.,ASRTQGSVDEKLF
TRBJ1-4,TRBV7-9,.,ASSFTQGLTNEKLF
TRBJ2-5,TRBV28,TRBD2,ASSLYSASGKETQY
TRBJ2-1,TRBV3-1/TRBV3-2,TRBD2,ASSPRQRETNEQF
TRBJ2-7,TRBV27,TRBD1,ASSFRTGGYEQY
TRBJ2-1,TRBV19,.,ASSISGGEYNEQF
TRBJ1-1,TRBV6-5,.,ASSYGRNTEAF
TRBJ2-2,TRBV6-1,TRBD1,ASSDIRGRSVRELF
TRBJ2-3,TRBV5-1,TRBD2,ASSSSGASTDTQY
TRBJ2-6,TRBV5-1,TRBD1,ASSLAGAQGTGGANVLT